These 11 T cell receptor beta chains came from one sample sequenced in a study of shared clonotypes between healthy human individuals. Here immunoSEQ multiplex PCR was the method, and the copy in TCRdb shows in-frame clones only, minus some. The sample contains 2 million or so clones, over 85% of which appear only once. Selected positively for CCR7 and CD45RO-negative, naive CD8 cells excluded terminally differentiated effector memory CD45RA+ cells. Specimen: naive CD8+ T cells sorted from blood. The receptors derive from a man younger than 35 in good health.

Concerning this clone: Additional DNA sequences in this sample encode the identical CDR3. This chain connects TRBV27 to TRBJ2-1; D unclear. Germline CDR1 is MNHEY and CDR2 is SMNVEV (reference sequence). Trimming removed 5 bases at V and 10 bases at J, with 9 bases between. CDR3 length: 11 amino acids. CDR3 sequence (DNA): TGTGCCAGCAGTCTAGGTCCAGAGCAGTTCTTC. Protein sequence: CASSLGPEQFF.

V and J are TRBV10-2 and TRBJ2-5; 10 bases match TRBD2. This CDR3 has 15 amino acids. The germline CDR1 and CDR2 sequences are WSHSY and SAAADI. V gave up 2 bases and J gave up 4 bases; unmatched junction bases: 4. For the CDR3, the DNA is TGCGCCAGCAGTGAGAGCGGGAGGGCCATAGAGACCCAGTACTTC. Its translation: CASSESGRAIETQYF.

This rearrangement joins TRBV4-2 to TRBJ2-2; TRBD1 matches 7 bases. V gave up 1 base and J gave up 4 bases; unmatched junction bases: 9. The CDR3 covers 17 residues. Germline assignment: CDR1 LGHNA and CDR2 YNFKEQ. The CDR3 DNA sequence: TGTGCCAGCAGCCAAGTCGAAGGGGGCGCCATCACCGGGGAGCTGTTTTTT. This codes for CASSQVEGGAITGELFF.

This chain connects TRBV29-1 to TRBJ1-2; D is ambiguous. Trimming took 5 bases from V and 8 from J, leaving 18 bases between them. The germline V gene has CDR1 SQVTM and CDR2 ANQGSEA. The CDR3 covers 13 residues. Here the CDR3 reads CSVPPDSGGGYTF. The CDR3 DNA reads as TGCAGCGTTCCCCCGGACTCAGGCGGAGGCTACACCTTC.

The chain uses TRBV19 and TRBJ1-2; weak D call: TRBD1 (6 bases). CDR3 size: 15 residues. V lost 6 bases and J 0 bases, leaving 14 bases between the germline ends. Germline lookup yields CDR1 LNHDA and CDR2 SQIVND (reference sequence). This CDR3 is CASRSGGIANYGYTF. The CDR3 nucleotides read TGTGCCAGTAGGTCGGGGGGCATTGCTAACTATGGCTACACCTTC.

J is TRBJ2-7 and V is TRBV4-1; 7 bases are shared with TRBD1. The junction had 8 bases not matched to a gene; V was cut back by 4 bases and J by 2 bases. This CDR3 spans 15 amino acids. Germline CDR1 is MGHRA and CDR2 is YSYEKL. The CDR3 bases are TGCGCCAGCAGCCCCCAGGGGGACAGTGCCTACGAGCAGTACTTC. Amino acid sequence: CASSPQGDSAYEQYF.

This chain joins TRBV27 and TRBJ1-2; 7 nucleotides line up with TRBD1. The CDR3 covers 16 residues. Germline V CDR1 and CDR2: MNHEY, SMNVEV (reference sequence). The V and J ends lost 2 bases and 3 bases, in that order; junction bases with no gene match: 9. The CDR3 loop is CASSLLPGDRYYGYTF. In nucleotides, the CDR3 is TGTGCCAGCAGTTTACTGCCCGGGGACAGATACTATGGCTACACCTTC.

The chain has TRBV6-1 and TRBJ2-1, with unresolved D. The CDR3 loop spans 14 amino acids. CDR1 is MNHNS and CDR2 is SASEGT in the germline V gene. Trimming cost V 11 bases and J 3 bases, with 17 bases left between them. Here the CDR3 reads CACFSGRLYNEQFF. In DNA, the CDR3 is TGTGCCTGCTTCTCGGGTCGACTCTACAATGAGCAGTTCTTC.

The chain couples TRBV5-4 to TRBJ2-3; a possible D gene is TRBD2 (6 bases). Germline V gives CDR1 SGHNT, CDR2 YYREEE (reference sequence). The V end lost 1 base, the J end lost 2 bases, and 14 bases lay between the germline ends. The CDR3 runs 16 residues. The CDR3, as DNA: TGTGCCAGCAGCTTGCCATTGGGACTGGACACAGATACGCAGTATTTT. Its protein product is CASSLPLGLDTDTQYF.

The chain recombines TRBV9 with TRBJ2-3; 8 nucleotides line up with TRBD2. Losses at the gene ends were 4 bases for V and 0 bases for J; bases not matched to a gene: 4. The length of the CDR3 is 15 residues. CDR1 and CDR2 (germline): SGDLS, YYNGEE. The CDR3 protein is CASSYVAGSTDTQYF. CDR3 DNA: TGTGCCAGCAGCTACGTAGCGGGAAGCACAGATACGCAGTATTTT.

The chain is built from TRBV6-5 and TRBJ2-7, with 10 bases that match TRBD1. Germline CDR1 and CDR2: MNHEY and SVGAGI. The CDR3 contains 15 residues. V lost 6 bases to trimming and J lost 4 bases; unmatched junction nucleotides: 9. CDR3 region: CASSSTRQGAYEQYF. In nucleotides, the CDR3 is TGTGCCAGCAGCTCCACTCGACAGGGGGCTTACGAGCAGTACTTC.